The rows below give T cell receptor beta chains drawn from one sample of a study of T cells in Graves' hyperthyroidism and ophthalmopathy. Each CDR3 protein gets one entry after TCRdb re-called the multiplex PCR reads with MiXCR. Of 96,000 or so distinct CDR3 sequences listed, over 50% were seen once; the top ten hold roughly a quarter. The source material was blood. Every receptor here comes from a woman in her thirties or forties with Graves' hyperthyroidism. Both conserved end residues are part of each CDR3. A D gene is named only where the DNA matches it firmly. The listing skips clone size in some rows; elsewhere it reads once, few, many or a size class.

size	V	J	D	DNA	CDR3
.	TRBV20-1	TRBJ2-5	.	TGCAGTGCTAGCCTTGGGGGAGAGACCCAGTACTTC	CSASLGGETQYF
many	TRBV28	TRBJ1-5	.	TGTGCCAGCAGTTTCGGGAGCCCGCGGGGTCAGCCCCAGCATTTT	CASSFGSPRGQPQHF
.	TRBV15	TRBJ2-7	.	TGTGCCACCAGCAGAGAGGGCAGCTACTACGAGCAGTACTTC	CATSREGSYYEQYF
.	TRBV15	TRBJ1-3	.	TGTGCCACCAGCAGAGTGGGGGGGAGGGGAGAGACCATATATTTT	CATSRVGGRGETIYF
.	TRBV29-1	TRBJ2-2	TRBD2	TGCAGCGTTGACGGGACTAGAATCTCCGGGGAGCTGTTTTTT	CSVDGTRISGELFF
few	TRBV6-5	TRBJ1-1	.	TGTGCCAGCAGTCCAGATGAGGTGACTGAAGCTTTCTTT	CASSPDEVTEAFF
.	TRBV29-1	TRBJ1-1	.	TGCAGCGGGGGGGGGAACACTGAAGCTTTCTTT	CSGGGNTEAFF
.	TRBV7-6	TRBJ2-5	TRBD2	TGTGCCAGCAGCCGTTGGACTAGCGGGAGGGCCAGCCAAGAGACCCAGTACTTC	CASSRWTSGRASQETQYF
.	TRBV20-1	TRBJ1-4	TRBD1	TGCAGTGCTAGTCGGGACAGGTTGAATGAAAAACTGTTTTTT	CSASRDRLNEKLFF
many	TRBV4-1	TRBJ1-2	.	TGCGCCAGCAGCCAAGAGAGTGAGGCGGTTAGCTACACCTTC	CASSQESEAVSYTF
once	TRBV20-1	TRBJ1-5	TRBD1	TGCAGTGCTAGCGGACAGGGGGCAAGCAATCAGCCCCAGCATTTT	CSASGQGASNQPQHF
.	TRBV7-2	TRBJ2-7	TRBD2	TGTGCCAGCAGCTTTGACCCGGCAGGAGGGAGGGTCTACGAGCAGTACTTC	CASSFDPAGGRVYEQYF
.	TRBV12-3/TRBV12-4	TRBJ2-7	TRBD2	TGTGCCAGCAGTTTAATAGCGGGAGGGTACTACGAGCAGTACTTC	CASSLIAGGYYEQYF
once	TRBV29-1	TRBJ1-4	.	TGCAGTTTAAGGACCCCTGGTAATGAAAAACTGTTTTTT	CSLRTPGNEKLFF
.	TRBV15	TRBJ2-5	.	TGTGCCACCAGCAGGGGAGGCCGAGGGGAGACCCAGTACTTC	CATSRGGRGETQYF
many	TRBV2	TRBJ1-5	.	TGTGCCAGCAGTGATTTCTATAGCAATCAGCCCCAGCATTTT	CASSDFYSNQPQHF
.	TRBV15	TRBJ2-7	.	TGTGCCACCAGCAGTGGCCGCCAGGCAACCTACGAGCAGTACTTC	CATSSGRQATYEQYF
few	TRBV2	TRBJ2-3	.	TGTGCCAGCAGTGATCCGGCGACCCGGGAGTTCGATACGCAGTATTTT	CASSDPATREFDTQYF
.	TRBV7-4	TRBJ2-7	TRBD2	TGTGCCAGCAGTAGCGGGAGGGATTACGAGCAGTACTTC	CASSSGRDYEQYF
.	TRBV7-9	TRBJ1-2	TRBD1	TGTGCCAGCAGCCTACAGGGGAGTGATTATGGCTACACCTTC	CASSLQGSDYGYTF
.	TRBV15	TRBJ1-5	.	TGTGCCACCAGCAGCTTGGGGGGGGCAGGGACCGGCCAGCCCCAGCATTTT	CATSSLGGAGTGQPQHF
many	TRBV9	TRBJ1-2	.	TGTGCCAGCTCACTAGACGTCCCTGGCTACACCTTC	CASSLDVPGYTF
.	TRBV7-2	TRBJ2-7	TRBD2	TGTGCCAGCAGCCCCCCCCCGGGACTAGCGGACTCCTACGAGCAGTACTTC	CASSPPPGLADSYEQYF
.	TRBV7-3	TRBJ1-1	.	TGTGCCAGCAGCTTGGGGGCTTTCACTGAAGCTTTCTTT	CASSLGAFTEAFF
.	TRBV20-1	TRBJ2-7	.	TGCAGTGCCACTAGCGGTCTGGGCGAGGGGGCCTACTTC	CSATSGLGEGAYF
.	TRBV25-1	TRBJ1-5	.	TGTGCCAGCAGTGAAGGGGGGGCAAGCAATCAGCCCCAGCATTTT	CASSEGGASNQPQHF
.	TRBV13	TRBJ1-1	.	TGTGCCAGCAGCGGCAGATACACTGAAGCTTTCTTT	CASSGRYTEAFF
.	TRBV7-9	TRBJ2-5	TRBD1	TGTGCCAGCAGCTTCACCGGGACAGGGGGAAAGACCCAGTACTTC	CASSFTGTGGKTQYF
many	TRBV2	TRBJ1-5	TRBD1	TGTGCCAGCAGAAGCAGGGGGTATAGCAATCAGCCCCAGCATTTT	CASRSRGYSNQPQHF